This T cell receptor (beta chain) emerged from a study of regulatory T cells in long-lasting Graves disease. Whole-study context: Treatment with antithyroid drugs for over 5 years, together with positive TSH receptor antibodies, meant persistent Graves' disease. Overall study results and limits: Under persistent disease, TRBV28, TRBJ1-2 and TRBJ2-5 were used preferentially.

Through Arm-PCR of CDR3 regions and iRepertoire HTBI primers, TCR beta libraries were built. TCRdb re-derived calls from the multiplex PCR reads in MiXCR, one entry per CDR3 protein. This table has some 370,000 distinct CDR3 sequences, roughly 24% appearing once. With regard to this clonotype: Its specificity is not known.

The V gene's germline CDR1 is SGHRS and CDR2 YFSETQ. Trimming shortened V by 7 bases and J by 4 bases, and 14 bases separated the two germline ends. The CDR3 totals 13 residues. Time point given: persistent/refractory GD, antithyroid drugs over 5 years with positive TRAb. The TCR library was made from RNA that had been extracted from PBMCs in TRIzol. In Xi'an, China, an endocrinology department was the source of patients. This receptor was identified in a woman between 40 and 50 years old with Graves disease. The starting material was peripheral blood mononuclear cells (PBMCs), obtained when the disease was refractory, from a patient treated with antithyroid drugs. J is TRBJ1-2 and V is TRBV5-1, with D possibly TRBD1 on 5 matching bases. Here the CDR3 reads CASVPQGGYGYTF. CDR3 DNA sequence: TGCGCCAGCGTACCCCAGGGAGGCTATGGCTACACCTTC.